Listed here are 19 T cell receptor beta chains from one sample, sequenced in a study of tumor T cells in aggressive B-cell lymphoma. Assay: immunoSEQ multiplex PCR; the TCRdb copy retains only in-frame clones and omits some. This sample has 1,800 or so clones; 86% occur once, and the top ten carry about 10%. What was sequenced was tumor tissue. These receptors all stem from an adult with diffuse large B cell lymphoma.

The chain has TRBV5-4 and TRBJ2-2; D gene ambiguous. The CDR3 totals 12 residues. CDR1 is SGHNT and CDR2 is YYREEE in the germline V gene (reference sequence). V was clipped by 1 base and J by 6 bases, with 4 bases between them. The CDR3 nucleotides read TGTGCCAGCAGCTTGTCAGCCGGGGAGCTGTTTTTT. Translation: CASSLSAGELFF.

J is TRBJ2-3 and V is TRBV5-1; D is unresolved. V was trimmed by 4 bases and J by 6 bases, leaving 6 bases between them. This CDR3 is built from 11 residues. Germline V lookup: CDR1 SGHRS, CDR2 YFSETQ. The CDR3 nucleotides read TGCGCCAGCAGCCTACGTGATACGCAGTATTTT. It codes for CASSLRDTQYF.

CDR3 residues: CASSPARRTYEQYF. The CDR3 coding sequence is TGTGCCAGCTCACCGGCGAGGCGCACCTACGAGCAGTACTTC. The chain joins TRBV18 to TRBJ2-7; D not certain. V was pared by 3 bases and J by 2 bases, with 11 bases between. CDR1 is KGHSH, CDR2 LQKENI, per germline. This CDR3 region has 14 residues.

J is TRBJ2-1 and V is TRBV18, with D perhaps TRBD1 (6 bases). The CDR3 spans 13 residues. V lost 7 bases to trimming and J lost 5 bases, with 12 bases between them. Germline assignment: CDR1 KGHSH and CDR2 LQKENI. The CDR3 sequence: CASFVTGNNEQFF. In nucleotides, the CDR3 is TGTGCCAGCTTCGTAACAGGGAACAATGAGCAGTTCTTC.

This clone showed up just a few times. The chain carries TRBV6-6 and TRBJ1-2; 7 bases are shared with TRBD1. CDR1 and CDR2 (germline): MNHNY, SVGAGI (reference sequence). V shed 4 bases, J shed 7 bases, and the junction held 6 bases outside the gene matches. This CDR3 has 13 amino acids. The CDR3 reads CASSSRQGGGYTF. CDR3 nucleotide sequence: TGTGCCAGCAGTTCTAGACAGGGAGGTGGCTACACCTTC.

The V call is TRBV29-1, the J call TRBJ1-2, with unresolved D. Germline V gives CDR1 SQVTM, CDR2 ANQGSEA. V lost 4 bases, J lost 4 bases, and 13 bases lay in between. The CDR3 extends over 13 amino acids. The CDR3 region is CSVGYAGGYGYTF. Written as DNA, the CDR3 is TGCAGCGTTGGGTACGCCGGCGGCTATGGCTACACCTTC. Drawing the rest from reference TRBV29-1 and TRBJ1-2, the complete variable domain is SAVISQKPSRDICQRGTSLTIQCQVDSQVTMMFWYRQQPGQSLTLIATANQGSEATYESGFVIDKFPISRPNLTFSTLTVSNMSPEDSSIYLCSVGYAGGYGYTFGSGTRLTVV.

This CDR3 is CASSLWAYPNTEAFF. Here the CDR3 DNA reads TGTGCCAGCAGCTTATGGGCTTATCCGAACACTGAAGCTTTCTTT. The V gene is TRBV7-2, the J gene TRBJ1-1, with D hard to call. With 2 bases removed from V and 1 base from J, the gap between germline ends came to 11 bases. This CDR3 region has 15 residues. CDR1 is SGHTA and CDR2 is FQGNSA in the germline V gene. The full variable domain, completed using reference TRBV7-2 and TRBJ1-1, is GAGVSQSPSNKVTEKGKDVELRCDPISGHTALYWYRQSLGQGLEFLIYFQGNSAPDKSGLPSDRFSAERTGGSVSTLTIQRTQQEDSAVYLCASSLWAYPNTEAFFGQGTRLTVV.

The chain is built from TRBV29-1 and TRBJ1-1, with a possible D match to TRBD1 (5 bases). The germline V gene has CDR1 SQVTM and CDR2 ANQGSEA. The CDR3 spans 13 residues. V lost 6 bases, J lost 0 bases, and 11 bases lay in between. As DNA, the CDR3 is TGCAGCGTGGCAGGGATGATGAACACTGAAGCTTTCTTT. The encoded protein is CSVAGMMNTEAFF.

V is TRBV7-9 and J is TRBJ1-6; D is perhaps TRBD1 (5 bases). CDR1 SEHNR and CDR2 FQNEAQ come from the germline V gene (reference sequence). The CDR3 covers 14 residues. Trimming stripped 5 bases from V and 10 bases from J, with 15 bases between. The CDR3 protein is CASSPVTVGSPLHF. Here the CDR3 DNA reads TGTGCCAGCAGCCCCGTGACAGTTGGATCACCCCTCCACTTT.

A note on this clone: Other DNA sequences from this sample encode an identical CDR3 as well. The genes are TRBV12-5 and TRBJ2-1; 14 positions match TRBD2. CDR1 is LGHNT and CDR2 is FRNRAP in the germline V gene. The CDR3 is 17 amino acids. The V segment lost 2 bases and the J segment 4 bases; nucleotides outside the gene matches: 4. Written as DNA, the CDR3 is TGTGCTAGTGGTTTGTCACGGACTAGCGGGGGGTACAATGAGCAGTTCTTC. Translating it yields CASGLSRTSGGYNEQFF. The entire variable domain, with the rest obtained from reference TRBV12-5 and TRBJ2-1, is as follows: DARVTQTPRHKVTEMGQEVTMRCQPILGHNTVFWYRQTMMQGLELLAYFRNRAPLDDSGMPKDRFSAEMPDATLATLKIQPSEPRDSAVYFCASGLSRTSGGYNEQFFGPGTRLTVL.

CDR3 DNA: TGTGCCAGCAGTATTCGACAGGGGGCTTACTACGAGCAGTACTTC. The encoded protein is CASSIRQGAYYEQYF. The gene calls are TRBV27 and TRBJ2-7, with 10 positions matching TRBD1. This CDR3 has 15 residues. Germline trimming cut 5 bases from V and 3 bases from J; bases unmatched to any gene: 7. Germline assignment: CDR1 MNHEY and CDR2 SMNVEV (reference sequence).

The rearrangement joins TRBV5-1 to TRBJ2-4; 7 nucleotides match TRBD2. Germline V CDR1 and CDR2: SGHRS, YFSETQ. The CDR3 consists of 16 residues. V was clipped by 4 bases and J by 3 bases; unmatched bases: 10. CDR3: CASSPSFAGDKNIQYF. The CDR3 DNA reads TGCGCCAGCAGCCCCTCTTTCGCGGGGGACAAAAACATTCAGTACTTC.

The chain employs TRBV5-1 and TRBJ2-1; tentatively, D is TRBD2 (6 bases). The V gene's germline CDR1 is SGHRS and CDR2 YFSETQ. This CDR3 region has 16 residues. Trimming took off 1 base at V and 0 bases at J, with 11 bases between the two ends. The CDR3 DNA follows: TGCGCCAGCAGCTTGAATCGGGGGTACTCCTACAATGAGCAGTTCTTC. Residues: CASSLNRGYSYNEQFF.

Here the CDR3 DNA reads TGTGCCATCAGTGACAGGATTTATGAAAAACTGTTTTTT. The encoded protein is CAISDRIYEKLFF. The rearrangement links TRBV10-3 to TRBJ1-4; D gene ambiguous. V gave up 3 bases and J gave up 6 bases, with 8 bases separating them. Germline CDR1 is ENHRY and CDR2 is SYGVKD. The CDR3 length is 13 residues.

The gene calls are TRBV6-5 and TRBJ1-3, with 7 bases matching TRBD1. Germline CDR1 and CDR2: MNHEY and SVGAGI. The CDR3 is 14 residues long. V lost 6 bases, J lost 11 bases, and 13 bases stayed unmatched. CDR3 protein: CASRPPGQLSPIYF. The CDR3 DNA reads TGTGCCAGCAGACCCCCGGGACAGCTATCCCCCATATATTTT.

The chain joins TRBV7-9 to TRBJ2-5, with TRBD1 matching over 9 bases. The CDR3 has 17 residues. Germline V gene data show CDR1 as SEHNR and CDR2 as FQNEAQ (reference sequence). The V and J ends lost 4 bases and 1 base, in that order; junction bases with no gene match: 10. Here the CDR3 DNA reads TGTGCCAGCAGCTCCGCCCGGGGACAGGGCTTCCAAGAGACCCAGTACTTC. Its translation: CASSSARGQGFQETQYF.

This chain joins TRBV7-9 and TRBJ2-7, with TRBD2 matching over 9 bases. The V and J ends lost 6 bases and 2 bases, in that order; junction bases with no gene match: 2. The CDR3 length is 13 residues. CDR1 is SEHNR, CDR2 FQNEAQ, per germline (reference sequence). In DNA, the CDR3 is TGTGCCAGCAGTACTAGCGGGCCCTACGAGCAGTACTTC. Amino acids: CASSTSGPYEQYF.

On this clone: The junction differs from germline at one of its ends, possibly a read error. Other DNA sequences from this sample encode an identical CDR3 as well. The V and J genes are TRBV4-2 and TRBJ2-7, with TRBD2 as a possible D gene (5 bases). The CDR3 spans 16 residues. Germline CDR1 reads LGHNA; CDR2 reads YNFKEQ. CDR3 nucleotide sequence: TGTGCCAGCAGCCAAGATCTCGGGTCAGAGGGATACGAGCAGTACTTT. It encodes CASSQDLGSEGYEQYF.

This clone was counted once. The CDR3 spells CASSYGTGYGYTF. The CDR3 nucleotides are TGTGCCAGCAGTTACGGGACAGGGTACGGCTACACCTTC. The chain joins TRBV27 to TRBJ1-2, with 9 bases fitting TRBD1. This CDR3 contains 13 residues. With 4 bases clipped from V and 8 bases from J, the junction kept 5 bases outside the gene matches. Germline V gene lookup returns CDR1 MNHEY and CDR2 SMNVEV (reference sequence).